This T cell receptor beta chain was profiled in a study of identical twins. Overall study findings and caveats: Reduced insertions were recorded for abundant cord blood beta clonotypes, with no such pattern in memory repertoires.

Template switching added a universal primer site; cDNA carried unique molecular identifiers. MiXCR, run by TCRdb on the 5' RACE reads, gives a single entry per CDR3 protein. The sample includes roughly 700,000 distinct CDR3 sequences, 8.6% of them seen just once. V was pared by 4 bases and J by 3 bases, with 17 bases of the junction left unmatched. The CDR3 sequence is 19 residues long. Germline V CDR1 and CDR2: MDHEN, SYDVKM. This clonotype was detected many times. Its antigen is currently unknown. The data were also submitted as part of a second study, on yellow fever vaccine responses in identical twins.

V usage is TRBV28 and J usage is TRBJ2-3; the match to TRBD2 covers 9 bases. Source material: PBMCs. The TCR comes from a woman under 30 in good health. Here the CDR3 reads CASSSKGVRLAGFTDTQYF. DNA of the CDR3: TGTGCCAGCAGTTCCAAAGGGGTCAGGCTAGCGGGGTTTACAGATACGCAGTATTTT. The whole variable domain, remainder taken from reference TRBV28 and TRBJ2-3, is DVKVTQSSRYLVKRTGEKVFLECVQDMDHENMFWYRQDPGLGLRLIYFSYDVKMKEKGDIPEGYSVSREKKERFSLILESASTNQTSMYLCASSSKGVRLAGFTDTQYFGPGTRLTVL.